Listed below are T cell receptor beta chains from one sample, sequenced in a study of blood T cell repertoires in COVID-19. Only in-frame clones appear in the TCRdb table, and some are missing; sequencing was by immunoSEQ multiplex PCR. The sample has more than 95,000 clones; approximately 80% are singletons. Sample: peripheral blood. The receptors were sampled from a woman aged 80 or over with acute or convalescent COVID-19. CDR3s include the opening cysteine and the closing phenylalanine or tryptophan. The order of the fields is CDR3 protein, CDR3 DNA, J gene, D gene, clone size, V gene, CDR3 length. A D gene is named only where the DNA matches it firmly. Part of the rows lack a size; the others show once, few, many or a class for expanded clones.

CDR3aa: CSVPLGQVAYGYTF
CDR3nt: TGCAGCGTCCCTTTGGGACAGGTGGCCTATGGCTACACCTTC
j_gene: TRBJ1-2
d_gene: TRBD1
abundance: .
v_gene: TRBV29-1
len: 14

CDR3aa: CASSLGASSSYEQYF
CDR3nt: TGCGCCAGCAGCCTTGGGGCTTCGAGCTCCTACGAGCAGTACTTC
j_gene: TRBJ2-7
d_gene: .
abundance: .
v_gene: TRBV5-1
len: 15

CDR3aa: CASSFRTSGHYNEQFF
CDR3nt: TGTGCCAGCAGTTTCCGGACTAGCGGGCATTACAATGAGCAGTTCTTC
j_gene: TRBJ2-1
d_gene: TRBD2
abundance: .
v_gene: TRBV27
len: 16

CDR3aa: CASSSGPNGEKLFF
CDR3nt: TGTGCCAGCAGCTCCGGCCCCAACGGGGAAAAACTGTTTTTT
j_gene: TRBJ1-4
d_gene: .
abundance: .
v_gene: TRBV7-2
len: 14

CDR3aa: CASSQVGGTQPQHF
CDR3nt: TGTGCCAGCAGCCAAGTGGGAGGAACTCAGCCCCAGCATTTT
j_gene: TRBJ1-5
d_gene: .
abundance: .
v_gene: TRBV3-1/TRBV3-2
len: 14

CDR3aa: CASSDRGFAGELFF
CDR3nt: TGTGCCAGCAGTGACCGGGGATTCGCCGGGGAGCTGTTTTTT
j_gene: TRBJ2-2
d_gene: .
abundance: .
v_gene: TRBV2
len: 14

CDR3aa: CASSFDLYNEQFF
CDR3nt: TGTGCCAGCAGTTTCGACTTGTACAATGAGCAGTTCTTC
j_gene: TRBJ2-1
d_gene: .
abundance: .
v_gene: TRBV6-5
len: 13

CDR3aa: CASSPAGVLADTQYF
CDR3nt: TGTGCCAGCAGCCCAGCGGGAGTCCTAGCAGATACGCAGTATTTT
j_gene: TRBJ2-3
d_gene: TRBD2
abundance: once
v_gene: TRBV7-7
len: 15

CDR3aa: CASSQGGSGNTIYF
CDR3nt: TGTGCCAGCAGCCAAGGGGGCTCTGGAAACACCATATATTTT
j_gene: TRBJ1-3
d_gene: .
abundance: .
v_gene: TRBV7-9
len: 14

CDR3aa: CASSSNPTGGLNEQFF
CDR3nt: TGTGCCAGCAGCTCAAACCCGACAGGGGGATTGAATGAGCAGTTCTTC
j_gene: TRBJ2-1
d_gene: TRBD1
abundance: few
v_gene: TRBV6-2/TRBV6-3
len: 16

CDR3aa: CASSLAGRQFF
CDR3nt: TGTGCCAGCAGTTTAGCGGGCAGGCAGTTCTTC
j_gene: TRBJ2-1
d_gene: .
abundance: once
v_gene: TRBV12-3/TRBV12-4
len: 11

CDR3aa: CSARVLAGQYF
CDR3nt: TGCAGTGCTAGAGTGCTAGCGGGACAGTATTTT
j_gene: TRBJ2-3
d_gene: TRBD2
abundance: .
v_gene: TRBV20-1
len: 11